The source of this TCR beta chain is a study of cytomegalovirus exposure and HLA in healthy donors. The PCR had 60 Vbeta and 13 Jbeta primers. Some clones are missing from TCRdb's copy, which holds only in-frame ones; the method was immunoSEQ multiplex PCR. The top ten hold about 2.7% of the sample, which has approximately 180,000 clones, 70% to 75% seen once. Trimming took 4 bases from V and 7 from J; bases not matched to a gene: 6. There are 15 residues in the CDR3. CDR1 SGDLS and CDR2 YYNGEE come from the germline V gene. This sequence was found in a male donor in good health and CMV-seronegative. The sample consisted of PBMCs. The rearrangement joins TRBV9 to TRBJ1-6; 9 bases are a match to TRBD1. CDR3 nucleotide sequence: TGTGCCAGCAGCACCCCGGGACAGGGAAATTCACCCCTCCACTTT. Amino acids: CASSTPGQGNSPLHF.